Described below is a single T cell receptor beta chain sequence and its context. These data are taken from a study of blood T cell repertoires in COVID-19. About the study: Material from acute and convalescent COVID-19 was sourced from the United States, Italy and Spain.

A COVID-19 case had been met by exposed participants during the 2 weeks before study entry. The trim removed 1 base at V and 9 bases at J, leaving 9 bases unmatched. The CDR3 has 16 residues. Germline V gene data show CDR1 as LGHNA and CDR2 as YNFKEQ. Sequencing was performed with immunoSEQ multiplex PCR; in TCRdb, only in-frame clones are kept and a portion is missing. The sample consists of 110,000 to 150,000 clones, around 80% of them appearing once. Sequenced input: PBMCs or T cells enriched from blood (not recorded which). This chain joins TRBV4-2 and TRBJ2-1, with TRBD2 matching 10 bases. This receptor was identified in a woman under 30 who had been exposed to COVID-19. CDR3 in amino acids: CASSQGQAGGPIEQFF. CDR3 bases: TGTGCCAGCAGCCAAGGTCAAGCGGGAGGGCCGATTGAGCAGTTCTTC.